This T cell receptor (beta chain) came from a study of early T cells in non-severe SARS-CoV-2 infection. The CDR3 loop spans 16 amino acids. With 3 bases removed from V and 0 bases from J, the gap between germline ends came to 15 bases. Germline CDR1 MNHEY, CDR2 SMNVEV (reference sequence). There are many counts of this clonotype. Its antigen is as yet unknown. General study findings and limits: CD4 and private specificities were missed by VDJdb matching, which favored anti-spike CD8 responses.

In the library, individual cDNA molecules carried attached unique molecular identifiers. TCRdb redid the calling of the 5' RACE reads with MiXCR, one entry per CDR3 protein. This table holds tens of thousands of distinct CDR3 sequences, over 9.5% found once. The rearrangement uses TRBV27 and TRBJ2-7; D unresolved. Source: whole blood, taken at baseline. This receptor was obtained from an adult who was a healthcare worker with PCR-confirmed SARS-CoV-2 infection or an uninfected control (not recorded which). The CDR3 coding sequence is TGTGCCAGCAGTTTCCAGGCCGTCGCGAGCTCCTACGAGCAGTACTTC. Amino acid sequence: CASSFQAVASSYEQYF.